Sequencing of this T cell receptor (beta chain) was carried out in a study of siplizumab effects on memory and regulatory T cells. Study observations and caveats: Relative to controls at approximately 25%, mappable alloreactive CD4+ clones exhibited a mean Treg-derived proportion of 68.8% with siplizumab. Naive T cells, seemingly more diverse than memory cells, seemed major alloresponse contributors. Roughly 75-97% of proliferating clones (CD4+ or CD8+) could not be assigned a naive or memory phenotype.

Note on this clone: Antigen unknown.

Sequencing used immunoSEQ multiplex PCR; TCRdb keeps in-frame clones, though not all of them. This sample has approximately 100,000 clones, with 90% to 95% found just once. Germline CDR1 is KGHSH and CDR2 is LQKENI. The CDR3 has 12 amino acids. Trimming removed 6 bases from V and 4 bases from J, with 9 bases in between. Sequencing input: non-Treg CD4+ T cells sorted from blood. The source is a human donor in good health. The chain is built from TRBV18 and TRBJ2-5; tentatively, D is TRBD1 or TRBD2 (5 bases each). This CDR3 reads CASSGTPETQYF. CDR3 in DNA: TGTGCCAGCTCCGGGACGCCAGAGACCCAGTACTTC.